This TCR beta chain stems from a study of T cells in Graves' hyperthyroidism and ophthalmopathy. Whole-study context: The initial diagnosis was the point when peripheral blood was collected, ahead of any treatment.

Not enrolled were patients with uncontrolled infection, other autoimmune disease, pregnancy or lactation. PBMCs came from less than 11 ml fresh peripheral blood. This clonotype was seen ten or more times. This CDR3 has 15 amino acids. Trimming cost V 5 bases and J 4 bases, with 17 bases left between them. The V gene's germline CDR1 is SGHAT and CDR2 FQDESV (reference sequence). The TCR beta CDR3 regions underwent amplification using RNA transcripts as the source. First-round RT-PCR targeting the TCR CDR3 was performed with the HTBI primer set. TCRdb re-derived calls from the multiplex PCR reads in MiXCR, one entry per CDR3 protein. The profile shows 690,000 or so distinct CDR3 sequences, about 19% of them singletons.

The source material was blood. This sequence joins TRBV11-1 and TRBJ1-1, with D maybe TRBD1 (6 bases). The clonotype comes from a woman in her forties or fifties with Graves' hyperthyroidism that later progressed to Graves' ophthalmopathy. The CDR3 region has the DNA TGTGCCAGCAGCCCTTCGCCAGGGGTCGGCACTGAAGCTTTCTTT. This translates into CASSPSPGVGTEAFF.